A single sample is the source of the 24 T cell receptor beta chains below, sequenced in a study of control samples from healthy donors and cancer patients. The protocol was immunoSEQ multiplex PCR, while the TCRdb copy is restricted to in-frame clones and leaves out a portion. The sample lists about 120,000 clones, 85% to 95% occurring once. Sequenced input: PBMCs. The source is a man older than 75 with head and neck cancer.

This chain joins TRBV7-2 and TRBJ1-5, with D tentatively TRBD1 (6 bases). Germline V gene data show CDR1 as SGHTA and CDR2 as FQGNSA. Trimming pared 7 bases from V and 1 base from J, leaving 20 bases between. CDR3 length equals 17 residues. CDR3 sequence: CASTLRWGHESNQPQHF. CDR3 nucleotides: TGTGCCAGCACCCTTAGATGGGGGCACGAAAGCAATCAGCCCCAGCATTTT.

The chain couples TRBV19 to TRBJ2-2; no reliable D call. Trimming removed 3 bases at V and 5 bases at J, with 13 bases between. CDR3 length: 15 amino acids. Germline V gene data show CDR1 as LNHDA and CDR2 as SQIVND (reference sequence). Written as DNA, the CDR3 is TGTGCCAGTAGTATCGGCAGGCGGTCGACCGGGGAGCTGTTTTTT. Protein: CASSIGRRSTGELFF.

The chain's CDR3 is CASSSGRENSPLHF. In DNA form, the CDR3 reads TGTGCCAGCAGTTCCGGACGGGAGAATTCACCCCTCCACTTT. This chain links TRBV7-9 with TRBJ1-6, with unresolved D. Germline CDR1 reads SEHNR; CDR2 reads FQNEAQ (reference sequence). CDR3 length: 14 amino acids. V was pared by 6 bases and J by 7 bases, with 13 bases between.

J is TRBJ1-6 and V is TRBV7-6; D unresolved. V gave up 3 bases and J gave up 5 bases, with 14 bases separating them. Germline CDR1 and CDR2: SGHVS and FNYEAQ. The CDR3 is 16 residues long. As DNA, the CDR3 is TGTGCCAGCAGCTTGGATACCTTATGGAATAATTCACCCCTCCACTTT. Encoded protein: CASSLDTLWNNSPLHF.

The chain employs TRBV6-2 or TRBV6-3 and TRBJ1-5, with a weak D call TRBD1 (5 bases). This CDR3 contains 17 residues. Trimming removed 5 bases from V and 2 bases from J, with 19 bases in between. The germline V gene has CDR1 MNHEY and CDR2 SVGEGT. The CDR3 sequence is CASSHGVKGRGNQPQHF. The CDR3 DNA reads TGTGCCAGCAGTCATGGGGTGAAGGGGCGAGGCAATCAGCCCCAGCATTTT.

The gene calls are TRBV25-1 and TRBJ2-7; 7 bases agree with TRBD1. The CDR3 is made up of 12 amino acids. Germline lookup yields CDR1 MGHDK and CDR2 SYGVNS. This chain's CDR3 is CAGEGGVYEQYF. For the CDR3, the DNA is TGTGCGGGGGAAGGGGGCGTATACGAGCAGTACTTC.

This chain joins TRBV6-5 and TRBJ2-5; D could derive from TRBD1 or TRBD2 (5 bases each). Trimming took 0 bases from V and 3 from J, leaving 11 bases between them. The CDR3 totals 15 residues. The germline V gene has CDR1 MNHEY and CDR2 SVGAGI. CDR3 amino acids: CASSYSGTAEETQYF. The CDR3 nucleotides read TGTGCCAGCAGTTACTCGGGGACGGCGGAAGAGACCCAGTACTTC.

This clone was counted only a few times. The V call is TRBV3-1 (or the pseudogene TRBV3-2), the J call TRBJ1-5; a weak D match, TRBD1 (5 bases). The V gene's germline CDR1 is LGHDT and CDR2 YNNKEL (reference sequence). The ends were cut back, 3 bases at V and 5 bases at J, with 8 bases in the middle. The CDR3 covers 13 residues. The CDR3 coding sequence is TGTGCCAGCAGCCAGGGGCTGGATCAGCCCCAGCATTTT. It is translated as CASSQGLDQPQHF.

The chain carries TRBV25-1 and TRBJ1-2, with D perhaps TRBD1 (6 bases). Looked up from germline, CDR1 is MGHDK and CDR2 is SYGVNS. Trimming pared 1 base from V and 1 base from J, leaving 13 bases between. The length of the CDR3 is 16 residues. The CDR3 loop reads CASSESRGGRNYGYTF. Here the CDR3 DNA reads TGTGCCAGCAGTGAATCCCGTGGGGGGCGTAACTATGGCTACACCTTC.

This clone occurred once. The J gene is TRBJ2-7, the V gene TRBV5-1, with 8 bases matching TRBD1. With V trimmed by 7 bases and J by 0 bases, 9 bases remained unmatched. CDR1 is SGHRS, CDR2 YFSETQ, per germline. The CDR3 contains 15 residues. The CDR3 sequence is CASRFRTGISYEQYF. CDR3 DNA sequence: TGCGCCAGCCGTTTTCGGACAGGGATCTCCTACGAGCAGTACTTC.

This clone was detected once. The chain links TRBV30 to TRBJ1-3; 8 nucleotides match TRBD1. The germline gives CDR1 GTSNPN, CDR2 SVGIG (reference sequence). This CDR3 spans 13 amino acids. V shed 3 bases and J 6 bases; nucleotides not matched to a gene: 4. CDR3 sequence: CAWSPDRANTIYF. The CDR3 nucleotides read TGTGCCTGGAGCCCGGACAGGGCAAACACCATATATTTT.

The chain joins TRBV9 to TRBJ2-5; 8 nucleotides align to TRBD2. V shed 1 base and J 5 bases; nucleotides not matched to a gene: 4. CDR1 and CDR2 from the germline V gene are SGDLS and YYNGEE. This CDR3 region has 14 residues. The CDR3 reads CASSVKGLGETQYF. The CDR3, as DNA: TGTGCCAGCAGCGTAAAGGGACTAGGGGAGACCCAGTACTTC. Full variable domain (remainder filled in from reference TRBV9 and TRBJ2-5): DSGVTQTPKHLITATGQRVTLRCSPRSGDLSVYWYQQSLDQGLQFLIQYYNGEERAKGNILERFSAQQFPDLHSELNLSSLELGDSALYFCASSVKGLGETQYFGPGTRLLVL.

The chain links TRBV29-1 to TRBJ2-3; D possibly corresponds to TRBD1 (6 bases). CDR1 and CDR2 (germline): SQVTM, ANQGSEA. This CDR3 has 13 residues. Trimming shortened V by 4 bases and J by 4 bases, and 12 bases separated the two germline ends. The CDR3 region has the DNA TGCAGCGTTGGAGGGGGACGGGCAGATACGCAGTATTTT. Its protein product is CSVGGGRADTQYF.

The rearrangement uses TRBV27 and TRBJ2-3; D perhaps matches TRBD2 (6 bases). V shed 4 bases and J shed 7 bases, with 15 bases lying between them. Germline CDR1 MNHEY, CDR2 SMNVEV (reference sequence). This CDR3 is 14 amino acids long. The CDR3 sequence is CASSSSSSVHTQYF. The CDR3 DNA reads TGTGCCAGCAGTTCATCTTCTAGCGTGCATACGCAGTATTTT.

The chain carries TRBV2 and TRBJ2-1; 10 bases line up with TRBD2. CDR1 is SNHLY, CDR2 FYNNEI, per germline. CDR3 length: 16 residues. Trimming at V came to 8 bases and at J to 4 bases, leaving 11 bases not matched to a gene. The CDR3 loop reads CASFASGRSSYNEQFF. The CDR3, as DNA: TGTGCCAGCTTCGCTAGCGGGAGATCATCGTACAATGAGCAGTTCTTC.

The V call is TRBV3-1 (or the pseudogene TRBV3-2), the J call TRBJ1-6; D is ambiguous. Germline V gene sequence: CDR1 LGHDT, CDR2 YNNKEL (reference sequence). Trimming left V 9 bases short and J 12 bases short, with 18 bases between. The CDR3 is made up of 13 amino acids. The CDR3 reads CARRVWTGEPLHF. CDR3 bases: TGTGCCAGGCGAGTGTGGACCGGGGAACCCCTCCACTTT.

The rearrangement links TRBV19 to TRBJ1-1; possibly TRBD1 for D (5 bases). CDR3 size: 14 residues. The germline CDR1 and CDR2 sequences are LNHDA and SQIVND (reference sequence). The germline V and J ends were trimmed by 4 bases and 5 bases, with 14 bases remaining between them. Here the CDR3 DNA reads TGTGCCAGTAGTACGGGACTCCGAGGGACTGAAGCTTTCTTT. Amino acid sequence: CASSTGLRGTEAFF.

The chain carries TRBV6-5 and TRBJ2-3; the D is unclear. CDR3 length: 14 amino acids. V lost 8 bases and J 0 bases, leaving 12 bases between the germline ends. Germline CDR1 MNHEY, CDR2 SVGAGI. DNA of the CDR3: TGTGCCAGCGAAACTTTGACTAGCACAGATACGCAGTATTTT. Protein: CASETLTSTDTQYF.

Only one count was recorded for this clone. The chain recombines TRBV19 with TRBJ1-1, with D unclear. CDR1 and CDR2 (germline): LNHDA, SQIVND (reference sequence). This CDR3 has 14 residues. V lost 6 bases, J lost 5 bases, and 16 bases lay in between. The CDR3: CASSDPPGGTEAFF. Here the CDR3 DNA reads TGTGCCAGTAGCGACCCACCGGGAGGGACTGAAGCTTTCTTT. The complete variable domain, with remaining parts taken from reference TRBV19 and TRBJ1-1, reads DGGITQSPKYLFRKEGQNVTLSCEQNLNHDAMYWYRQDPGQGLRLIYYSQIVNDFQKGDIAEGYSVSREKKESFPLTVTSAQKNPTAFYLCASSDPPGGTEAFFGQGTRLTVV.

The genes are TRBV6-2 or TRBV6-3 and TRBJ2-1; 9 bases agree with TRBD2. This CDR3 region has 15 residues. The J segment lost 7 bases and the V segment lost 3 bases, leaving 7 bases of the junction unmatched. The germline gives CDR1 MNHEY, CDR2 SVGEGT. In DNA, the CDR3 is TGTGCCAGCAGTTATATAGCGGGGGTCATGAATGAGCAGTTCTTC. This encodes CASSYIAGVMNEQFF.

The V and J genes are TRBV19 and TRBJ1-2; D unresolved. V was cut by 10 bases and J by 3 bases, with 12 bases left in between. This CDR3 comprises 12 residues. CDR1 is LNHDA, CDR2 SQIVND, per germline (reference sequence). The DNA for the CDR3 is TGTGCCATAAAGGACGGACACTATGGCTACACCTTC. This encodes CAIKDGHYGYTF. Full variable domain (missing parts from reference TRBV19 and TRBJ1-2): DGGITQSPKYLFRKEGQNVTLSCEQNLNHDAMYWYRQDPGQGLRLIYYSQIVNDFQKGDIAEGYSVSREKKESFPLTVTSAQKNPTAFYLCAIKDGHYGYTFGSGTRLTVV.

Details on this clone: Other nucleotide sequences from this sample produce the same CDR3. The J gene is TRBJ1-5, the V gene TRBV5-6; D uncertain. There are 13 residues in the CDR3. V was shortened by 1 base and J by 4 bases, with 6 bases between the two germline ends. The germline V gene has CDR1 SGHDT and CDR2 YYEEEE. CDR3 protein: CASSLRPNQPQHF. The CDR3 DNA reads TGTGCCAGCAGCTTGAGGCCGAATCAGCCCCAGCATTTT.

The chain links TRBV4-1 to TRBJ2-3; 12 bases agree with TRBD2. CDR1 and CDR2 (germline): MGHRA, YSYEKL. V trimming: 6 bases; J trimming: 5 bases; junction bases outside the gene matches: 3. The CDR3 length is 14 residues. CDR3 DNA sequence: TGCGCCAGCAGACTAGCGGGAGGTTTAGATACGCAGTATTTT. It translates to CASRLAGGLDTQYF.

Points on this clone: The same CDR3 also results from other DNA sequences found in this sample. This chain uses TRBV2 with TRBJ2-7, with D possibly matching TRBD2 (5 bases). The V gene's germline CDR1 is SNHLY and CDR2 FYNNEI. This CDR3 is built from 12 residues. V lost 3 bases, J lost 4 bases, and 7 bases lay in between. The CDR3 protein is CASSDRGYEQYF. The CDR3 DNA reads as TGTGCCAGCAGTGATCGGGGTTACGAGCAGTACTTC.